This passage covers 20 T cell receptor beta chains from one sample sequenced in a study of T cell responses to AZD1222 COVID-19 vaccine. Using immunoSEQ multiplex PCR, the repertoire was profiled, and TCRdb retains in-frame clones only, with some absent. The sample includes about 72,000 clones, approximately 90% of them seen just once. The material was peripheral blood, obtained 28 days after the second AZD1222 dose. All receptors derive from an adult who received the AZD1222 COVID-19 vaccine.

The chain links TRBV27 to TRBJ1-5; 7 bases agree with TRBD1. The CDR3 extends over 14 amino acids. V lost 2 bases, J lost 4 bases, and 2 bases stayed unmatched. In germline, CDR1 is MNHEY, CDR2 SMNVEV (reference sequence). The DNA for the CDR3 is TGTGCCAGCAGTTTAGGGGACAGTAATCAGCCCCAGCATTTT. Translation: CASSLGDSNQPQHF.

The chain combines TRBV19 with TRBJ1-2; no clear D gene. This CDR3 comprises 13 residues. The germline V gene has CDR1 LNHDA and CDR2 SQIVND (reference sequence). The V end lost 5 bases, the J end lost 6 bases, and 13 bases lay between the germline ends. The CDR3 spells CASSPPHSDGYTF. CDR3 DNA sequence: TGTGCCAGTAGTCCCCCACACAGTGATGGCTACACCTTC. The variable domain in full, with the rest retrieved from reference TRBV19 and TRBJ1-2, is DGGITQSPKYLFRKEGQNVTLSCEQNLNHDAMYWYRQDPGQGLRLIYYSQIVNDFQKGDIAEGYSVSREKKESFPLTVTSAQKNPTAFYLCASSPPHSDGYTFGSGTRLTVV.

The rearrangement links TRBV6-5 to TRBJ2-2; D not certain. V was trimmed by 7 bases and J by 4 bases, leaving 10 bases between them. The CDR3 sequence is 13 residues long. Per germline, CDR1 MNHEY and CDR2 SVGAGI. DNA of the CDR3: TGTGCCAGCATGGGGTCGGGCACCGGGGAGCTGTTTTTT. This sequence encodes CASMGSGTGELFF.

This sequence joins TRBV10-1 and TRBJ1-2; D is unclear. Trimming pared 7 bases from V and 4 bases from J, leaving 16 bases between. CDR3 length: 14 amino acids. Germline CDR1 and CDR2: WNHNN and SYGVQD (reference sequence). The CDR3 protein is CASITLWQFYGYTF. In DNA form, the CDR3 reads TGCGCCAGCATCACTTTGTGGCAGTTCTATGGCTACACCTTC.

The rearrangement uses TRBV18 and TRBJ2-7; 8 bases line up with TRBD2. Trimming at V came to 3 bases and at J to 4 bases, leaving 2 bases not matched to a gene. This CDR3 is 13 amino acids long. CDR1 is KGHSH, CDR2 LQKENI, per germline. CDR3 coding DNA: TGTGCCAGCTCACCGGGACTAGTATACGAGCAGTACTTC. It translates to CASSPGLVYEQYF.

The rearrangement links TRBV11-2 to TRBJ2-2, with D possibly matching TRBD2 (6 bases). The germline V gene encodes CDR1 SGHAT and CDR2 FQNNGV. Trimming took 1 base from V and 0 from J, leaving 15 bases between them. There are 18 residues in the CDR3. Written as DNA, the CDR3 is TGTGCCAGCAGCTTAGGTTATGGGGGAGGAACGAACACCGGGGAGCTGTTTTTT. It encodes CASSLGYGGGTNTGELFF.

The V call is TRBV12-3 or TRBV12-4, the J call TRBJ1-2; D is undetermined. Trimming shortened V by 4 bases and J by 4 bases, and 10 bases separated the two germline ends. There are 13 residues in the CDR3. The CDR3 here is CASSYMDIYGYTF. Written as DNA, the CDR3 is TGTGCCAGCAGTTACATGGATATCTATGGCTACACCTTC.

This chain uses TRBV3-1 (or the pseudogene TRBV3-2) with TRBJ2-5; TRBD2 is a possible D gene (6 bases). V lost 4 bases to trimming and J lost 1 base, with 10 bases between them. CDR3 length: 14 residues. The germline gives CDR1 LGHDT, CDR2 YNNKEL (reference sequence). For the CDR3, the DNA is TGTGCCAGCAGCCTTGGGACTGTCCAAGAGACCCAGTACTTC. Amino acids: CASSLGTVQETQYF.

This clone was observed a few times. The chain joins TRBV10-1 to TRBJ1-3; D remains ambiguous. The CDR3 covers 16 residues. From germline, CDR1 is WNHNN and CDR2 SYGVQD (reference sequence). V gave up 2 bases and J gave up 0 bases, with 11 bases separating them. In DNA, the CDR3 is TGCGCCAGCAGTGAGCCCTATACCAACTCTGGAAACACCATATATTTT. Encoded protein: CASSEPYTNSGNTIYF.

The chain has TRBV19 and TRBJ1-5; 10 bases agree with TRBD1. The V gene end was trimmed by 3 bases and the J gene end by 6 bases; junction bases not matched to a gene: 8. Germline CDR1 and CDR2: LNHDA and SQIVND (reference sequence). The CDR3 runs to 16 residues. The chain's CDR3 is CASSISGTGVSQPQHF. In DNA, the CDR3 is TGTGCCAGTAGTATCTCAGGGACAGGGGTATCTCAGCCCCAGCATTTT.

CDR3 DNA sequence: TGCGCCAGCAGACGATTCCTAGCGGACTACGAGCAGTACTTC. Translated: CASRRFLADYEQYF. The chain recombines TRBV4-3 with TRBJ2-7, with 7 bases lining up with TRBD2. The junction had 8 bases not matched to a gene; V was cut back by 6 bases and J by 3 bases. Germline V gene sequence: CDR1 LGHNA, CDR2 YSLEER. This CDR3 has 14 residues.

V gene TRBV11-3 combines with J gene TRBJ2-2; 7 bases match TRBD1. The CDR3 spans 14 residues. The junction had 6 bases not matched to a gene; V was cut back by 5 bases and J by 6 bases. The germline CDR1 and CDR2 sequences are SGHNT and YENEEA. Written as DNA, the CDR3 is TGTGCCAGCAGCCCCCGGACAGGTGCCGGGGAGCTGTTTTTT. Its translation is CASSPRTGAGELFF.

The V call is TRBV9, the J call TRBJ2-1; possibly TRBD2 for D (5 bases). The CDR3 totals 15 residues. The germline CDR1 and CDR2 sequences are SGDLS and YYNGEE. Trimming left V 0 bases short and J 6 bases short, with 13 bases between. CDR3 in DNA: TGTGCCAGCAGCGTAGGGCAGGAGGCGGGCAATGAGCAGTTCTTC. This translates into CASSVGQEAGNEQFF.

The V gene is TRBV10-2, the J gene TRBJ1-6; no clear D. The V end was cut by 2 bases, the J end by 16 bases, with 9 bases between. Germline V CDR1 and CDR2: WSHSY, SAAADI. The CDR3 is 11 residues long. The CDR3 DNA reads as TGCGCCAGCAGTGAGGGCCTCGGACTCCACTTT. It encodes CASSEGLGLHF.

This clone is a singleton in its sample. V usage is TRBV5-1 and J usage is TRBJ2-1, with D possibly matching TRBD2 (6 bases). The ends were cut back, 5 bases at V and 7 bases at J, with 13 bases in the middle. The V gene's germline CDR1 is SGHRS and CDR2 YFSETQ. The CDR3 has 13 residues. The CDR3 DNA reads TGCGCCAGCAGAAATCTCGGGGGAAATGAGCAGTTCTTC. Protein sequence: CASRNLGGNEQFF.

The chain uses TRBV28 and TRBJ1-1; D ambiguous. Germline V CDR1 and CDR2: MDHEN, SYDVKM. The CDR3 is made up of 15 amino acids. The V gene lost 5 bases and the J gene lost 5 bases, with 18 bases spanning the gap. CDR3 in DNA: TGTGCCAGCAGTCCGCACGGCTCCTTAGGGACTGAAGCTTTCTTT. This gives the protein CASSPHGSLGTEAFF.

The sample holds one count of this clone. The J gene is TRBJ1-2, the V gene TRBV2; D may be TRBD1 (5 bases). The V gene's germline CDR1 is SNHLY and CDR2 FYNNEI. CDR3 length equals 13 residues. Trimming left V 6 bases short and J 0 bases short, with 8 bases between. CDR3 nucleotides: TGTGCCAGCAGGGACACTTCTAACTATGGCTACACCTTC. It encodes CASRDTSNYGYTF.

V and J are TRBV6-1 and TRBJ2-1; TRBD1 is a possible D gene (5 bases). The V end was cut by 4 bases, the J end by 2 bases, with 18 bases between. This CDR3 has 17 amino acids. CDR1 MNHNS and CDR2 SASEGT come from the germline V gene. CDR3 residues: CASSVEGAEPPYNEQFF. The CDR3 coding sequence is TGTGCCAGCAGTGTCGAAGGGGCGGAACCTCCCTACAATGAGCAGTTCTTC.

The CDR3 DNA sequence: TGTGCCAGCAGCTTAACAGGCTACGAGCAGTACTTC. Its protein is CASSLTGYEQYF. The V call is TRBV7-9, the J call TRBJ2-7; possible D gene TRBD1, 5 bases. V was pared by 2 bases and J by 3 bases, with 5 bases between. Per the germline V gene, CDR1 is SEHNR and CDR2 is FQNEAQ (reference sequence). CDR3 length equals 12 residues.

This clone occurred once. The V call is TRBV18, the J call TRBJ2-7; 9 bases agree with TRBD1. CDR3 size: 17 residues. V shed 5 bases, J shed 0 bases, and the junction held 11 bases outside the gene matches. The V gene's germline CDR1 is KGHSH and CDR2 LQKENI. In DNA form, the CDR3 reads TGTGCCAGCTCATCTACCAAGGGGACAGGGATCTCCTACGAGCAGTACTTC. This codes for CASSSTKGTGISYEQYF.